This is a list of T cell receptor beta chains from one sample in a study of cytomegalovirus exposure and HLA in healthy donors. Profiled with immunoSEQ multiplex PCR; TCRdb holds only in-frame clones, not every one. The profile shows roughly 180,000 clones, about 75% of them singletons. Sequenced: PBMCs. The receptor source for this set is a woman aged 40 to 55 in good health and CMV-seropositive. Both conserved end residues are part of each CDR3. Fields, in order: clone size, V gene, D gene, J gene, CDR3 protein, CDR3 DNA. D genes are given only for firm matches. Clone size is stated in some rows and not others, as once, few, many or a class when expanded.

>NA|TRBV18|TRBD2|TRBJ2-3
CASSPLTSGNTDTQYF
TGTGCCAGCTCACCCTTGACTAGCGGGAACACAGATACGCAGTATTTT
>NA|TRBV4-1|NA|TRBJ2-1
CASSIRERREQFF
TGCGCCAGCAGCATCCGGGAGAGGCGTGAGCAGTTCTTC
>NA|TRBV29-1|NA|TRBJ1-3
CSAAPGLSSGNTIYF
TGCAGCGCCGCCCCGGGACTGTCCTCTGGAAACACCATATATTTT
>NA|TRBV28|NA|TRBJ1-2
CASSLQRDYGYTF
TGTGCCAGCAGTTTACAGCGAGACTATGGCTACACCTTC
>NA|TRBV11-2|NA|TRBJ1-4
CASSSTRDYNEKLFF
TGTGCCAGCAGCTCCACCCGGGATTATAATGAAAAACTGTTTTTT
>few|TRBV5-5|NA|TRBJ2-2
CASSLVQTGELFF
TGTGCCAGCAGCTTGGTGCAGACCGGGGAGCTGTTTTTT
>NA|TRBV7-3|NA|TRBJ2-7
CASSSTAGPTPYEQYF
TGTGCCAGCAGCTCCACCGCGGGACCGACTCCCTACGAGCAGTACTTC
>NA|TRBV28|NA|TRBJ1-5
CASSFPGLMPNQPQHF
TGTGCCAGCAGTTTCCCGGGACTAATGCCCAATCAGCCCCAGCATTTT
>NA|TRBV7-3|TRBD2|TRBJ2-2
CASSRSGTSQSGELFF
TGTGCCAGCAGCCGATCGGGGACTAGTCAATCCGGGGAGCTGTTTTTT
>NA|TRBV10-3|TRBD2|TRBJ2-1
CAISEGRERGNEQFF
TGTGCCATCAGTGAGGGGCGGGAGAGAGGAAATGAGCAGTTCTTC
>NA|TRBV4-2|NA|TRBJ2-1
CASSQGSGSYNEQFF
TGTGCCAGCAGCCAGGGGAGCGGCTCCTACAATGAGCAGTTCTTC
>NA|TRBV5-3|NA|TRBJ2-3
CARSLIRSELTDTQYF
TGTGCCAGAAGCTTGATTAGGAGCGAGTTAACAGATACGCAGTATTTT
>few|TRBV5-1|TRBD2|TRBJ2-7
CASSWTSGAYEQYF
TGCGCCAGCAGCTGGACTAGCGGGGCCTACGAGCAGTACTTC
>few|TRBV7-2|TRBD2|TRBJ2-3
CASSTRLAFPTDTQYF
TGTGCCAGCAGCACGCGACTAGCGTTCCCAACAGATACGCAGTATTTT
>NA|TRBV19|TRBD1|TRBJ2-4
CASRSTGTGKNIQYF
TGTGCCAGTAGATCCACGGGGACAGGAAAAAACATTCAGTACTTC
>NA|TRBV2|TRBD2|TRBJ2-5
CASSREVAQYF
TGTGCCAGCAGTCGGGAGGTGGCCCAGTACTTC
>few|TRBV9|TRBD2|TRBJ2-1
CASSVDGTTYNEQFF
TGTGCCAGCAGCGTAGATGGGACTACTTACAATGAGCAGTTCTTC
>NA|TRBV5-4|NA|TRBJ2-1
CASSLGLGKYNEQFF
TGTGCCAGCAGCTTGGGGCTAGGCAAATACAATGAGCAGTTCTTC
>NA|TRBV2|NA|TRBJ2-7
CASKGSVYEQYF
TGTGCCAGCAAGGGGTCCGTATACGAGCAGTACTTC
>few|TRBV11-2|NA|TRBJ1-1
CASRRVTNTEAFF
TGTGCCAGCAGGAGGGTCACGAACACTGAAGCTTTCTTT
>NA|TRBV6-6|NA|TRBJ1-6
CASSYQAGGNSPLHF
TGTGCCAGCAGTTACCAGGCAGGTGGGAATTCACCCCTCCACTTT
>NA|TRBV5-6|TRBD2|TRBJ2-3
CASSTGLAESDTQYF
TGTGCCAGCAGTACCGGACTAGCGGAGTCAGATACGCAGTATTTT
>NA|TRBV19|TRBD2|TRBJ2-3
CASSFPGAGGTDTQYF
TGTGCCAGTAGTTTCCCGGGTGCGGGAGGCACGGATACGCAGTATTTT
>few|TRBV19|NA|TRBJ2-4
CASSLPGGRNIQYF
TGTGCCAGTAGCCTCCCTGGGGGGAGAAACATTCAGTACTTC
>few|TRBV7-2|NA|TRBJ2-7
CASSLVYQTGIGSSYEQYF
TGTGCCAGCAGCTTAGTGTATCAGACGGGAATCGGAAGCTCCTACGAGCAGTACTTC
>few|TRBV19|TRBD2|TRBJ2-3
CASSLSGRLSTDTQYF
TGTGCCAGTAGCCTTAGCGGGAGGCTTAGCACAGATACGCAGTATTTT
>NA|TRBV6-1|TRBD2|TRBJ2-5
CASRVLAGQETQYF
TGTGCCAGCAGGGTTCTAGCGGGACAAGAGACCCAGTACTTC
>NA|TRBV2|NA|TRBJ2-7
CASSDRLYEQYF
TGTGCCAGCAGTGATAGATTATACGAGCAGTACTTC
>NA|TRBV4-1|TRBD2|TRBJ2-1
CASSQDQAGGRVQFF
TGCGCCAGCAGCCAAGATCAAGCGGGAGGACGGGTTCAGTTCTTC
>NA|TRBV2|NA|TRBJ1-5
CASSVYSNQPQHF
TGTGCCAGCAGTGTATATAGCAATCAGCCCCAGCATTTT
>NA|TRBV29-1|NA|TRBJ1-1
CSVYQAMNTEAFF
TGCAGCGTGTACCAGGCTATGAACACTGAAGCTTTCTTT
>few|TRBV6-5|TRBD2|TRBJ2-7
CASTRDYSYEQYF
TGTGCCAGCACCCGGGACTACTCCTACGAGCAGTACTTC
>NA|TRBV28|NA|TRBJ2-2
CASSSYGTSNANTGELFF
TGTGCCAGCAGTTCCTACGGAACTAGCAACGCGAACACCGGGGAGCTGTTTTTT
>NA|TRBV10-2|TRBD2|TRBJ2-1
CASSPAGGGNEQFF
TGCGCCAGCAGCCCAGCGGGAGGAGGGAATGAGCAGTTCTTC
>NA|TRBV9|NA|TRBJ1-1
CASSVSGRGNTEAFF
TGTGCCAGCAGCGTAAGTGGGAGGGGGAACACTGAAGCTTTCTTT
>NA|TRBV4-1|NA|TRBJ1-1
CASSHLTGGAEAFF
TGCGCCAGCAGCCACCTAACGGGCGGGGCTGAAGCTTTCTTT
>NA|TRBV28|NA|TRBJ2-7
CASSRYQGPYEQYF
TGTGCCAGCAGTAGATATCAGGGGCCCTACGAGCAGTACTTC
>few|TRBV27|TRBD1|TRBJ1-6
CASSLRGAGGGYNSPLHF
TGTGCCAGCAGTTTACGAGGGGCAGGGGGAGGCTATAATTCACCCCTCCACTTT
>NA|TRBV29-1|NA|TRBJ2-3
CSVGQGQYNTDTQYF
TGCAGCGTTGGCCAGGGGCAATATAATACAGATACGCAGTATTTT
>once|TRBV2|NA|TRBJ1-4
CASSVGNPSPNEKLFF
TGTGCCAGCAGTGTCGGGAACCCTTCACCTAACGAAAAACTGTTTTTT
>NA|TRBV28|TRBD2|TRBJ2-7
CASNFRGTSAYEQYF
TGTGCCAGCAATTTTCGTGGGACTAGCGCCTACGAGCAGTACTTC
>NA|TRBV7-8|NA|TRBJ2-5
CASSFSSLALQETQYF
TGTGCCAGCAGCTTTTCGTCCCTGGCCCTTCAAGAGACCCAGTACTTC
>NA|TRBV27|NA|TRBJ2-1
CASRYGLEYNEQFF
TGTGCCAGCAGATACGGACTGGAGTACAATGAGCAGTTCTTC
>few|TRBV5-1|NA|TRBJ2-7
CASQDSWNAHYEQYF
TGCGCCAGCCAGGACAGCTGGAACGCCCACTACGAGCAGTACTTC
>NA|TRBV6-1|NA|TRBJ2-7
CASSDYNSYEQYF
TGTGCCAGCAGTGATTATAACAGCTACGAGCAGTACTTC
>NA|TRBV7-3|NA|TRBJ1-3
CASSLTGSGNTIYF
TGTGCCAGCAGCCTTACAGGCTCTGGAAACACCATATATTTT
>few|TRBV27|NA|TRBJ1-1
CASSLFLGNTEAFF
TGTGCCAGCAGTTTATTCCTAGGGAACACTGAAGCTTTCTTT
>NA|TRBV5-1|TRBD1|TRBJ1-1
CASSLDRATEAFF
TGCGCCAGCAGCCTGGACAGGGCGACTGAAGCTTTCTTT
>NA|TRBV6-5|TRBD2|TRBJ2-7
CASSSPTSGIYEQYF
TGTGCCAGCAGTTCCCCAACTAGCGGGATTTACGAGCAGTACTTC
>NA|TRBV27|NA|TRBJ2-1
CASSGGTEQFF
TGTGCCAGCAGTGGGGGGACTGAGCAGTTCTTC
>NA|TRBV6-5|TRBD1|TRBJ1-2
CASSPDRGPYGYTF
TGTGCCAGCAGCCCGGACAGGGGCCCCTATGGCTACACCTTC
>few|TRBV5-4|TRBD1|TRBJ2-2
CASMEQGARGELFF
TGTGCCAGCATGGAGCAGGGGGCGCGCGGGGAGCTGTTTTTT
>NA|TRBV6-1|NA|TRBJ2-7
CASSPTRGGLDEQYF
TGTGCCAGCAGCCCCACCCGAGGGGGTCTCGACGAGCAGTACTTC
>NA|TRBV5-1|NA|TRBJ2-5
CASSVGTRLVGKETQYF
TGCGCCAGCAGCGTCGGGACACGGCTCGTGGGTAAAGAGACCCAGTACTTC
>NA|TRBV7-9|NA|TRBJ2-7
CASSPGTGGEQYF
TGTGCCAGCAGCCCTGGGACCGGGGGCGAGCAGTACTTC
>few|TRBV6-5|TRBD2|TRBJ2-3
CASSFRLADTDTQYF
TGTGCCAGCAGTTTCAGACTAGCGGACACAGATACGCAGTATTTT
>NA|TRBV19|NA|TRBJ2-2
CASSITNTGELFF
TGTGCCAGTAGTATTACGAACACCGGGGAGCTGTTTTTT
>NA|TRBV21-1|NA|TRBJ2-7
CASSKAGATYEQYF
TGTGCCAGCAGCAAAGCGGGAGCGACTTACGAGCAGTACTTC
>NA|TRBV4-1|TRBD1|TRBJ2-7
CASSRPGRDRGDEQYF
TGCGCCAGCAGCCGCCCCGGGAGGGACAGGGGGGACGAGCAGTACTTC